A selection of T cell receptor beta chains follows, all from one sample in a study of blood T cell repertoires in COVID-19. Libraries were prepared by immunoSEQ multiplex PCR; TCRdb keeps only in-frame clonotypes and omits some of them. The sample records more than 400,000 clones, about nine tenths being singletons. The sequencing input was PBMCs or T cells enriched from blood (not recorded which). All receptors come from a young woman who had recovered from COVID-19. The CDR3 runs from the conserved cysteine through the conserved F or W. The D gene is left open where the match is weak. The size entry is marked missing in some rows and otherwise reads once, few, many or a size class.

>-|TRBV29-1|TRBJ1-1|TRBD1
CSAGTGAMNTEAFF
TGCAGCGCCGGTACAGGGGCCATGAACACTGAAGCTTTCTTT
>-|TRBV4-1|TRBJ1-2|-
CASSQDLPGYYGYTF
TGCGCCAGCAGCCAAGATTTACCAGGGTACTATGGCTACACCTTC
>-|TRBV18|TRBJ2-7|-
CASSPEGGRGYEQYF
TGTGCCAGCTCACCAGAGGGGGGGCGCGGGTACGAGCAGTACTTC
>once|TRBV28|TRBJ1-4|-
CASSLGRGATNEKLFF
TGTGCCAGCAGTTTGGGTAGGGGTGCAACTAATGAAAAACTGTTTTTT
>-|TRBV7-9|TRBJ2-1|TRBD1
CASSPLGQGAYNEQFF
TGTGCCAGCAGCCCCCTAGGGCAGGGGGCCTACAATGAGCAGTTCTTC
>once|TRBV4-1|TRBJ1-2|-
CASSLPGDMHGYTF
TGCGCCAGCAGCCTTCCAGGGGATATGCATGGCTACACCTTC
>-|TRBV7-9|TRBJ2-3|-
CASSFGAISTDTQYF
TGTGCCAGCAGCTTTGGGGCGATCAGCACAGATACGCAGTATTTT
>few|TRBV6-6|TRBJ2-3|-
CASSREDTQYF
TGTGCCAGCAGCCGGGAGGATACGCAGTATTTT
>-|TRBV10-3|TRBJ1-5|-
CAITLTGWQPQHF
TGTGCCATCACTCTAACAGGGTGGCAGCCCCAGCATTTT
>-|TRBV5-6|TRBJ2-5|TRBD1
CASSLYDRGLSKEGQYF
TGTGCCAGCAGCTTATATGACAGGGGTTTAAGTAAAGAGGGCCAGTACTTC
>-|TRBV19|TRBJ1-2|TRBD1
CASSRQGLGYTF
TGTGCCAGTAGCCGACAGGGCCTGGGCTACACCTTC
>-|TRBV5-4|TRBJ1-2|-
CASSFGTAGWDGYTF
TGTGCCAGCAGCTTCGGGACCGCGGGGTGGGACGGCTACACCTTC
>-|TRBV5-1|TRBJ1-6|-
CASSPEGGSPLHF
TGCGCCAGCAGCCCCGAGGGTGGGTCACCCCTCCACTTT
>-|TRBV7-6|TRBJ2-5|-
CAIKTYGTDQETQYF
TGTGCCATTAAAACATATGGCACAGACCAAGAGACCCAGTACTTC
>-|TRBV28|TRBJ1-2|TRBD1
CASAPPRGLENGYTF
TGTGCCAGCGCCCCCCCGAGGGGGCTTGAGAATGGCTACACCTTC
>-|TRBV5-4|TRBJ1-6|TRBD1
CASSFDRGYSPLHF
TGTGCCAGCAGCTTTGACAGGGGATATTCACCCCTCCACTTT
>few|TRBV30|TRBJ1-5|-
CAWSVGFSNQPQHF
TGTGCCTGGAGTGTCGGGTTTAGCAATCAGCCCCAGCATTTT
>-|TRBV5-8|TRBJ1-4|-
CASTRGQNNEKLFF
TGTGCCAGCACCCGTGGGCAGAATAATGAAAAACTGTTTTTT
>-|TRBV4-2|TRBJ2-2|-
CASSQAGQGGTGELFF
TGTGCCAGCAGCCAGGCCGGACAGGGAGGGACCGGGGAGCTGTTTTTT
>-|TRBV9|TRBJ2-3|-
CASSVSGLSSDTQYF
TGTGCCAGCAGCGTCTCCGGACTTTCATCAGATACGCAGTATTTT
>-|TRBV3-1/TRBV3-2|TRBJ1-5|-
CASSPAGGQPQHF
TGTGCCAGCAGCCCTGCGGGGGGACAGCCCCAGCATTTT
>-|TRBV3-1/TRBV3-2|TRBJ1-1|TRBD1
CASSQMGQGFEAFF
TGTGCCAGCAGCCAGATGGGACAGGGCTTTGAAGCTTTCTTT
>-|TRBV11-2|TRBJ1-2|-
CASSLDRAGQRDGYTF
TGTGCCAGCAGCTTAGATAGGGCAGGACAGAGAGATGGCTACACCTTC
>-|TRBV7-2|TRBJ2-7|TRBD1
CASSFGTGRYEQYF
TGTGCCAGCAGCTTCGGGACAGGGAGGTACGAGCAGTACTTC
>-|TRBV15|TRBJ1-5|-
CATSRGRGQPQHF
TGTGCCACCAGCAGAGGAAGAGGGCAGCCCCAGCATTTT
>-|TRBV5-1|TRBJ2-1|TRBD1
CASSLGQGVYNEQFF
TGCGCCAGCAGCTTGGGACAGGGGGTCTACAATGAGCAGTTCTTC
>-|TRBV15|TRBJ1-2|-
CATSGEGVANYGYTF
TGTGCCACCAGCGGCGAGGGGGTAGCTAACTATGGCTACACCTTC
>-|TRBV15|TRBJ2-2|-
CATSRDRSAANTGELFF
TGTGCCACCAGCAGAGATAGGTCGGCGGCGAACACCGGGGAGCTGTTTTTT
>-|TRBV28|TRBJ1-2|TRBD1
CASSPTGGLNGYTF
TGTGCCAGCAGTCCGACAGGGGGTCTCAATGGCTACACCTTC
>-|TRBV4-1|TRBJ1-1|-
CASSQERGRDTEAFF
TGCGCCAGCAGCCAAGAAAGGGGCAGGGACACTGAAGCTTTCTTT
>-|TRBV12-3/TRBV12-4|TRBJ2-7|TRBD1
CASSLGGGDEQYF
TGTGCCAGCAGTTTAGGAGGGGGCGACGAGCAGTACTTC
>-|TRBV13|TRBJ2-5|TRBD2
CASSPPIRRSGIQETQYF
TGTGCCAGCAGCCCGCCCATACGAAGGAGCGGGATCCAAGAGACCCAGTACTTC
>-|TRBV19|TRBJ1-5|TRBD1
CASSIDRASGTSGYQPQHF
TGTGCCAGTAGTATCGACAGGGCTTCAGGGACTTCCGGATATCAGCCCCAGCATTTT
>-|TRBV29-1|TRBJ1-4|TRBD1
CSVRQGANEKLFF
TGCAGCGTCCGACAGGGCGCTAATGAAAAACTGTTTTTT
>-|TRBV30|TRBJ1-5|-
CAWSPIGGDGNQPQHF
TGTGCCTGGAGCCCGATAGGGGGAGATGGCAATCAGCCCCAGCATTTT
>-|TRBV28|TRBJ1-4|-
CASSSEVWFF
TGTGCCAGCAGTTCCGAGGTCTGGTTTTTT
>-|TRBV1|TRBJ1-6|-
CTSSQWARQGAATPYNSPLHF
TGCACCAGCAGCCAATGGGCGAGACAGGGGGCGGCAACCCCCTATAATTCACCCCTCCACTTT
>-|TRBV2|TRBJ1-6|-
CASNLQGRNSPLHF
TGTGCCAGCAATCTACAGGGTCGTAATTCACCCCTCCACTTT
>few|TRBV6-5|TRBJ1-5|-
CASSYGEEQPQHF
TGTGCCAGCAGTTACGGCGAGGAACAGCCCCAGCATTTT
>-|TRBV6-5|TRBJ2-7|TRBD2
CASSYSGRGEQYF
TGTGCCAGCAGTTACTCAGGGAGGGGCGAGCAGTACTTC
>-|TRBV7-8|TRBJ2-2|TRBD2
CASSLRLAGGQEDGELFF
TGTGCCAGCAGCTTAAGGCTAGCGGGGGGACAGGAGGACGGGGAGCTGTTTTTT
>-|TRBV10-1|TRBJ1-6|-
CASSQGSYNSPLHF
TGCGCCAGCAGCCAGGGATCCTATAATTCACCCCTCCACTTT
>-|TRBV5-6|TRBJ1-1|TRBD1
CASSFHTGENTEAFF
TGTGCCAGCAGCTTCCACACAGGGGAGAACACTGAAGCTTTCTTT
>once|TRBV4-1|TRBJ1-5|-
CASSQDGAVLGQPQHF
TGCGCCAGCAGCCAAGATGGAGCAGTGCTTGGACAGCCCCAGCATTTT
>-|TRBV7-8|TRBJ1-4|TRBD1
CASSLEGGEKLFF
TGTGCCAGCAGCTTAGAAGGGGGCGAAAAACTGTTTTTT
>-|TRBV7-2|TRBJ2-5|TRBD2
CASSLQAGAKLQETQYF
TGTGCCAGCAGCCTTCAAGCGGGGGCGAAACTACAAGAGACCCAGTACTTC
>-|TRBV6-5|TRBJ1-3|-
CASTRLTGYGNTIYF
TGTGCCAGCACCCGACTGACAGGATATGGAAACACCATATATTTT
>-|TRBV30|TRBJ1-2|-
CAWSAGGNYGYTF
TGTGCCTGGAGTGCGGGGGGGAACTATGGCTACACCTTC
>-|TRBV18|TRBJ2-5|-
CASSPRNSPLVQETQYF
TGTGCCAGCTCACCAAGAAATAGCCCCTTAGTACAAGAGACCCAGTACTTC
>-|TRBV27|TRBJ1-1|-
CASSLGGASNTEAFF
TGTGCCAGCAGTCTAGGGGGGGCCTCGAACACTGAAGCTTTCTTT
>-|TRBV5-6|TRBJ1-6|TRBD1
CASSLARTGYASPLHF
TGTGCCAGCAGCTTGGCGAGGACAGGGTATGCTTCACCCCTCCACTTT
>-|TRBV7-6|TRBJ2-3|TRBD2
CASSRDRLAGDLKSTDTQYF
TGTGCCAGCAGTAGGGACCGACTAGCGGGGGACCTAAAGAGCACAGATACGCAGTATTTT